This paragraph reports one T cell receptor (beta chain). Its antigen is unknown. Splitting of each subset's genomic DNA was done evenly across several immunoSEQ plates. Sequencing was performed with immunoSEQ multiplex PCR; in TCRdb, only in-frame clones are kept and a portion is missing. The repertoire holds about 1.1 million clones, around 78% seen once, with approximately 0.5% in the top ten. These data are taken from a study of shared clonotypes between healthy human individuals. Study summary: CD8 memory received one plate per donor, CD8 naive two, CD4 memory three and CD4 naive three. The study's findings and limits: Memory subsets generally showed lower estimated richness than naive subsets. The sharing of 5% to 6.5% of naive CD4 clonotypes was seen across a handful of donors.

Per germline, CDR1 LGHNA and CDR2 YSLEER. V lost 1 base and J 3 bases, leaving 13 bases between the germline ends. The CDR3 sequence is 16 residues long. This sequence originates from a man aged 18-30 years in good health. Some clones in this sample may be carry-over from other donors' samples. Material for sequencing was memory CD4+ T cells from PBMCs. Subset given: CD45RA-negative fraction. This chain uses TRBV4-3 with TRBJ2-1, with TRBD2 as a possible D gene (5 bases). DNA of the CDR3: TGCGCCAGCAGCCAAGGAGGGTCGGGTGGCTACAATGAGCAGTTCTTC. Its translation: CASSQGGSGGYNEQFF.